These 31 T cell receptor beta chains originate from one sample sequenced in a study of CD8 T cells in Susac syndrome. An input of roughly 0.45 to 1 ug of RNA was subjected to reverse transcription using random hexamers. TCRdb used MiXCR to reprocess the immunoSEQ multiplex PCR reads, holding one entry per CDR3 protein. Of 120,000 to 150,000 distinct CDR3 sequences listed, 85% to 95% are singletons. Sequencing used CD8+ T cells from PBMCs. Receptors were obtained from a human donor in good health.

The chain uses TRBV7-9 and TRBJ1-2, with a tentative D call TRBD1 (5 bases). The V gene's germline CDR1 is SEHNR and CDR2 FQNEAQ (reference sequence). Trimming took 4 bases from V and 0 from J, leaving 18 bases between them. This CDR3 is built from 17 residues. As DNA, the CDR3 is TGTGCCAGCAGCTCCTCCGGGACCGAGTATTCTAACTATGGCTACACCTTC. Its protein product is CASSSSGTEYSNYGYTF.

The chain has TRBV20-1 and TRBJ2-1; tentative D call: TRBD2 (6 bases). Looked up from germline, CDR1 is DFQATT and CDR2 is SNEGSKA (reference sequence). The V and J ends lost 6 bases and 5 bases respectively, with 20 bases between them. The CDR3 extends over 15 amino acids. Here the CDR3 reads CSAQFEWRGDNEQFF. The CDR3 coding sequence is TGCAGTGCCCAATTTGAGTGGCGGGGTGACAATGAGCAGTTCTTC.

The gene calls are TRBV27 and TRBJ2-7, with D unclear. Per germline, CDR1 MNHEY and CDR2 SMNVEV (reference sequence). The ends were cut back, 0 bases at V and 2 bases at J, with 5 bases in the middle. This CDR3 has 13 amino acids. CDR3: CASSLSLAYEQYF. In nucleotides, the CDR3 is TGTGCCAGCAGTTTATCCCTGGCCTACGAGCAGTACTTC.

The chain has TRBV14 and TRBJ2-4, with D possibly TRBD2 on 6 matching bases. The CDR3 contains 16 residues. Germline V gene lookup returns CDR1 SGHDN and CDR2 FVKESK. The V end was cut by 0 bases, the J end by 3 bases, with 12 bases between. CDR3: CASSQDFGGSKNIQYF. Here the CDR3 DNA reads TGTGCCAGCAGCCAAGATTTTGGGGGGAGCAAAAACATTCAGTACTTC.

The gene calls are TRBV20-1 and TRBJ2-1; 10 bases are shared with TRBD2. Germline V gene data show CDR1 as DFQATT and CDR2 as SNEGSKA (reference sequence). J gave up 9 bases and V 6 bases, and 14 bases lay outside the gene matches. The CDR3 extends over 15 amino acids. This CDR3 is CSAAGLAGVISEQFF. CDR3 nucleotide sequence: TGCAGTGCGGCGGGGCTAGCGGGAGTTATCAGTGAGCAGTTCTTC.

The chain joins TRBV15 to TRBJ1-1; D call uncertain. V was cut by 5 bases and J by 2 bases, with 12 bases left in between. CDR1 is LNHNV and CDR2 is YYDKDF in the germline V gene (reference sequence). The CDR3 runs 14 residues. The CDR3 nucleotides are TGTGCCACCAGCCATTACAGTCTCAACACTGAAGCTTTCTTT. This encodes CATSHYSLNTEAFF.

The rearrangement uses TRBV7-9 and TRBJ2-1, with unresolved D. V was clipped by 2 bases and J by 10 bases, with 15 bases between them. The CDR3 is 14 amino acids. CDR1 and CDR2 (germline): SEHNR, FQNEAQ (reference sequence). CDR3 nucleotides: TGTGCCAGCAGCTTATTGAGGTACGCAGCCGAGCAGTTCTTC. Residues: CASSLLRYAAEQFF.

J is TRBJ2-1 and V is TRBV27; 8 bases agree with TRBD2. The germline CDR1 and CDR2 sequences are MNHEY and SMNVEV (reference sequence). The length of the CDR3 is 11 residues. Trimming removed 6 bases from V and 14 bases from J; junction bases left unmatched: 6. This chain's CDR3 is CASRTTSGEFF. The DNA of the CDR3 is TGTGCCAGCAGGACAACTAGCGGAGAGTTCTTC.

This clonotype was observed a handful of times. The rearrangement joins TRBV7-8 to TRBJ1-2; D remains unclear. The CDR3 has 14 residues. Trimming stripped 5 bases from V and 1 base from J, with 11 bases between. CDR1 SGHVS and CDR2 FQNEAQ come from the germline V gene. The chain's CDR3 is CASSVQANNYGYTF. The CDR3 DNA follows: TGTGCCAGCAGCGTCCAAGCGAATAACTATGGCTACACCTTC.

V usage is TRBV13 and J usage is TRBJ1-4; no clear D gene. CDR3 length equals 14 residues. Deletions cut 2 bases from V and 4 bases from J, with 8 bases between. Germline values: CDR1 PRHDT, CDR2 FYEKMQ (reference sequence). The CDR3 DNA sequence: TGTGCCAGCAGCTTATCCCAGGTTAATGAAAAACTGTTTTTT. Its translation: CASSLSQVNEKLFF. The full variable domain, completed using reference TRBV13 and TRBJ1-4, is AAGVIQSPRHLIKEKRETATLKCYPIPRHDTVYWYQQGPGQDPQFLISFYEKMQSDKGSIPDRFSAQQFSDYHSELNMSSLELGDSALYFCASSLSQVNEKLFFGSGTQLSVL.

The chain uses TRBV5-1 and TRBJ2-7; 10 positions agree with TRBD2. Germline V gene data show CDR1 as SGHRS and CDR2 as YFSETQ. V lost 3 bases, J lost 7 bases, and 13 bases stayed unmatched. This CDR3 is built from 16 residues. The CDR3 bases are TGCGCCAGCAGCTGGACAACCAGGGAAGCGGGAGGGGAGCAGTACTTC. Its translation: CASSWTTREAGGEQYF.

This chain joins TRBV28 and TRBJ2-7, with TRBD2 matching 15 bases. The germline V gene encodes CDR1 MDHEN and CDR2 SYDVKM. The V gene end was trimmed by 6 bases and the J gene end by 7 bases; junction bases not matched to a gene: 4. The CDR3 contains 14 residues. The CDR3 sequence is CASSTGLAGGEQYF. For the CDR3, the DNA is TGTGCCAGCAGCACAGGACTAGCGGGAGGGGAGCAGTACTTC.

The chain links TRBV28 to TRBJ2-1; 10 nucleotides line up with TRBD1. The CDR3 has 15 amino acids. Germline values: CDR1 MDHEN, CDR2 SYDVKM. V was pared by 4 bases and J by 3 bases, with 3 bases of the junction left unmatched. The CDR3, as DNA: TGTGCCAGCAGTTGGGGGACAGGGGTCTACAATGAGCAGTTCTTC. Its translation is CASSWGTGVYNEQFF. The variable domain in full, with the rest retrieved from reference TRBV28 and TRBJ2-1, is DVKVTQSSRYLVKRTGEKVFLECVQDMDHENMFWYRQDPGLGLRLIYFSYDVKMKEKGDIPEGYSVSREKKERFSLILESASTNQTSMYLCASSWGTGVYNEQFFGPGTRLTVL.

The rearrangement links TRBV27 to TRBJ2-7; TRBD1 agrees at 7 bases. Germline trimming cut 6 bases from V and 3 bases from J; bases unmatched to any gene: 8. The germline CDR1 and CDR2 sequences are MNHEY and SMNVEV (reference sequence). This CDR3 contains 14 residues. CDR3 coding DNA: TGTGCCAGCAGCCCCCGGGGACAGTTCTACGAGCAGTACTTC. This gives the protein CASSPRGQFYEQYF.

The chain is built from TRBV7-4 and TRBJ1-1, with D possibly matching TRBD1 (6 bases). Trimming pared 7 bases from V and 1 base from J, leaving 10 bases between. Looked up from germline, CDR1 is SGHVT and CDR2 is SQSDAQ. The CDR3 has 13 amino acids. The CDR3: CASIRGENTEAFF. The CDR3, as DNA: TGTGCCAGCATCAGGGGCGAGAACACTGAAGCTTTCTTT.

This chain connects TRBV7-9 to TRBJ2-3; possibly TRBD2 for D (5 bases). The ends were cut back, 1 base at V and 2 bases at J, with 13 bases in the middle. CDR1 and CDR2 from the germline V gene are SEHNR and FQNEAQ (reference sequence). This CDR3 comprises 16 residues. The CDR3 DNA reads TGTGCCAGCAGCTTAGGGCTAGCCCTCTCCACAGATACGCAGTATTTT. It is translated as CASSLGLALSTDTQYF.

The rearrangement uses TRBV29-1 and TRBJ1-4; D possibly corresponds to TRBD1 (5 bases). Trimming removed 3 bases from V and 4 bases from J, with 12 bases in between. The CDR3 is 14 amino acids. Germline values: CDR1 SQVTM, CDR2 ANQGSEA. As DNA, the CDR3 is TGCAGCGTTGACTTGGGGCTCGGTAATGAAAAACTGTTTTTT. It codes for CSVDLGLGNEKLFF.

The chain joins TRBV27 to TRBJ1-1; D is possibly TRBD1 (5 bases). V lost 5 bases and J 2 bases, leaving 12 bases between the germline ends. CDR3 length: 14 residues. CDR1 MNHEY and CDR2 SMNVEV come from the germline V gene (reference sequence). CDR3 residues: CASSPLDSNTEAFF. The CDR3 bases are TGTGCCAGCAGTCCGCTTGACAGTAACACTGAAGCTTTCTTT.

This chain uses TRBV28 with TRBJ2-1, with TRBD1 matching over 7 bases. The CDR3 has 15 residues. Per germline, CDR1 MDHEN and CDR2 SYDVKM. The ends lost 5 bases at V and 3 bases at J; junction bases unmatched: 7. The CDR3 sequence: CASSHGGQYYNEQFF. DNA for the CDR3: TGTGCCAGCAGTCATGGGGGACAGTACTACAATGAGCAGTTCTTC.

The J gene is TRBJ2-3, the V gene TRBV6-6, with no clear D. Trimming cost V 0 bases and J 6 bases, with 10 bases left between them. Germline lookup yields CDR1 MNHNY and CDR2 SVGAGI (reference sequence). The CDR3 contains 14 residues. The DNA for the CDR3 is TGTGCCAGCAGTTACTCGCCCCAGTTGGATACGCAGTATTTT. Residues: CASSYSPQLDTQYF.

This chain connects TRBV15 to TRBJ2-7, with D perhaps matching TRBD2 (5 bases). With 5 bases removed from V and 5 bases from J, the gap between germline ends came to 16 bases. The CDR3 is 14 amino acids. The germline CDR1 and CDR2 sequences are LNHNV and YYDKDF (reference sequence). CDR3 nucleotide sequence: TGTGCCACCAGCGTAATCTCCGGAGGTGACGAGCAGTACTTC. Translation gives CATSVISGGDEQYF.

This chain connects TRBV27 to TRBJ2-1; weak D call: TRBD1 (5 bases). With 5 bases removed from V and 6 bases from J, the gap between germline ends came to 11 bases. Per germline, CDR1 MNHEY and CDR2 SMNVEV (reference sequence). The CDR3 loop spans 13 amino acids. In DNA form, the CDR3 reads TGTGCCAGCAGTCATCAGGGTGGCAATGAGCAGTTCTTC. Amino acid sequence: CASSHQGGNEQFF.

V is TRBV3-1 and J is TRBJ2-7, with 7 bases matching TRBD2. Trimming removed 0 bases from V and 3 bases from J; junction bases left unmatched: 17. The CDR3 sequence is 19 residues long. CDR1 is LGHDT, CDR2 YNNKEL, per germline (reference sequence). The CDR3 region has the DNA TGTGCCAGCAGCCAAGATGAGGTAGCACCGGGACTACCGGTCTACGAGCAGTACTTC. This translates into CASSQDEVAPGLPVYEQYF.

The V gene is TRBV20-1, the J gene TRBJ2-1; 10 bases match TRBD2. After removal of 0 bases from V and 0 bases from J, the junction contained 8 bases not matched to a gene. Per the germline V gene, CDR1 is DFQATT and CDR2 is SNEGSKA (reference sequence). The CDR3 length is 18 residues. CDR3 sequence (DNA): TGCAGTGCTAGAGATAGCGGGAGGTCTCTCTACTCCTACAATGAGCAGTTCTTC. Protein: CSARDSGRSLYSYNEQFF.

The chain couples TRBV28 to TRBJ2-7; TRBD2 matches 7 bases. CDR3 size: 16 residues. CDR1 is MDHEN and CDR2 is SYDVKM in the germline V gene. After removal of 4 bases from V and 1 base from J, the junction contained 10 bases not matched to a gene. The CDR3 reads CASSWTGAGPSYEQYF. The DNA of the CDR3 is TGTGCCAGCAGTTGGACGGGAGCGGGACCTTCCTACGAGCAGTACTTC. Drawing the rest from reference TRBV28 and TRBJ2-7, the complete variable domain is DVKVTQSSRYLVKRTGEKVFLECVQDMDHENMFWYRQDPGLGLRLIYFSYDVKMKEKGDIPEGYSVSREKKERFSLILESASTNQTSMYLCASSWTGAGPSYEQYFGPGTRLTVT.

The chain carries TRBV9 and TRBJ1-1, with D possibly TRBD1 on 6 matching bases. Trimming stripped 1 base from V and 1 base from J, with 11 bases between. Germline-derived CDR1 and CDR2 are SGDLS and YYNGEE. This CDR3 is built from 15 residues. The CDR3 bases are TGTGCCAGCAGCGTAACGGGGGGCACGAACACTGAAGCTTTCTTT. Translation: CASSVTGGTNTEAFF.

CDR3 in amino acids: CASSLGPAGAQYF. CDR3 DNA sequence: TGTGCCAGCAGCCTGGGGCCTGCGGGGGCCCAGTACTTC. The chain couples TRBV7-8 to TRBJ2-5; TRBD2 matches at 7 bases. The CDR3 runs to 13 residues. V lost 5 bases, J lost 9 bases, and 9 bases stayed unmatched. CDR1 and CDR2 (germline): SGHVS, FQNEAQ.

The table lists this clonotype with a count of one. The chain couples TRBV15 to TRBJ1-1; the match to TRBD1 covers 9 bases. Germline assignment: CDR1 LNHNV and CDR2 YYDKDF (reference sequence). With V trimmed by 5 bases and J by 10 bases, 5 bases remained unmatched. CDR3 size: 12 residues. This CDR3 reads CATSGRDRAAFF. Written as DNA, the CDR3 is TGTGCCACCAGCGGCCGGGACAGGGCAGCTTTCTTT.

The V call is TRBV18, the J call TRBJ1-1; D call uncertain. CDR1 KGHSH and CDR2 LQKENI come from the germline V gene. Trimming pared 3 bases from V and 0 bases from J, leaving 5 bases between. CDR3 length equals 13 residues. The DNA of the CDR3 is TGTGCCAGCTCACCCCCGCTGAACACTGAAGCTTTCTTT. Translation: CASSPPLNTEAFF.

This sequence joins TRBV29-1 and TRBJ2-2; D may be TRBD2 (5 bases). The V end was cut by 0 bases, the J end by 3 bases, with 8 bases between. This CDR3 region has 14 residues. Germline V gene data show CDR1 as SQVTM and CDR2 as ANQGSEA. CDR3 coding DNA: TGCAGCGTTGAAGATACGCGGGACACCGGGGAGCTGTTTTTT. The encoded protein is CSVEDTRDTGELFF.

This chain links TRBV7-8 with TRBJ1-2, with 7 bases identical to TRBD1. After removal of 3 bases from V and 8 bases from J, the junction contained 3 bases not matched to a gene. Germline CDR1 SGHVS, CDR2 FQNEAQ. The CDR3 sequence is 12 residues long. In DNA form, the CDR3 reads TGTGCCAGCAGCTTGATGACAGGGGGCTACACCTTC. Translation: CASSLMTGGYTF.